The rows below give T cell receptor beta chains drawn from one sample of a study of cytomegalovirus exposure and HLA in healthy donors. Using immunoSEQ multiplex PCR, the repertoire was profiled, and TCRdb retains in-frame clones only, with some absent. The sample carries some 150,000 clones, roughly 10% recorded once. The sequencing input was PBMCs. All receptors derive from a male donor in good health and CMV-seronegative. Both conserved end residues are part of each CDR3. Each record gives: CDR3 protein, V gene, J gene.

CDR3aa: CASSLTALSNQPQHF; v_gene: TRBV27; j_gene: TRBJ1-5
CDR3aa: CASSEGSSYNSPLHF; v_gene: TRBV6-1; j_gene: TRBJ1-6
CDR3aa: CASSQVNRNEQFF; v_gene: TRBV4-1; j_gene: TRBJ2-1
CDR3aa: CASSSPSGGNEQFF; v_gene: TRBV5-1; j_gene: TRBJ2-1
CDR3aa: CASSRSWGYTF; v_gene: TRBV6-6; j_gene: TRBJ1-2
CDR3aa: CASSGLGGGGNTIYF; v_gene: TRBV19; j_gene: TRBJ1-3
CDR3aa: CASSLVWGLESTNEQFF; v_gene: TRBV5-8; j_gene: TRBJ2-1
CDR3aa: CASSRRGTSYEQYF; v_gene: TRBV27; j_gene: TRBJ2-7
CDR3aa: CASSQGVETEAFF; v_gene: TRBV4-3; j_gene: TRBJ1-1
CDR3aa: CASSQELGGQGYEQYF; v_gene: TRBV4-3; j_gene: TRBJ2-7
CDR3aa: CASSRRGQGAFYGYTF; v_gene: TRBV4-1; j_gene: TRBJ1-2
CDR3aa: CASSYGGADYGYTF; v_gene: TRBV6-6; j_gene: TRBJ1-2
CDR3aa: CASRRPGTSGANVLTF; v_gene: TRBV27; j_gene: TRBJ2-6
CDR3aa: CASSLSYTIYF; v_gene: TRBV28; j_gene: TRBJ1-3
CDR3aa: CASSAVSETQYF; v_gene: TRBV2; j_gene: TRBJ2-5
CDR3aa: CSVEGTVADEQYF; v_gene: TRBV29-1; j_gene: TRBJ2-7
CDR3aa: CASSIPDRSYEQYF; v_gene: TRBV19; j_gene: TRBJ2-7
CDR3aa: CAWSVMGRGTGAFF; v_gene: TRBV30; j_gene: TRBJ1-1
CDR3aa: CASSLGFGGSYNEQFF; v_gene: TRBV7-9; j_gene: TRBJ2-1
CDR3aa: CSAPGASGLYNEQFF; v_gene: TRBV29-1; j_gene: TRBJ2-1
CDR3aa: CASSLLSLGSGGATETQYF; v_gene: TRBV7-9; j_gene: TRBJ2-5
CDR3aa: CASSFRQASTDTQYF; v_gene: TRBV7-2; j_gene: TRBJ2-3